The sequence of this T cell receptor beta chain was determined in a study of graft-versus-host responses after intestinal transplantation. Study-level results: Early post-transplant HvG declines tracked with peak circulating GvH clone levels. Some patients had graft-donor T cell macrochimerism, and their allografts showed high graft-versus-host to host-versus-graft clonal ratios.

With 3 bases clipped from V and 5 bases from J, the junction kept 2 bases outside the gene matches. From germline, CDR1 is SGHDT and CDR2 YYEEEE. The CDR3 consists of 13 residues. TCRdb's copy holds only in-frame clones and misses some; the assay was immunoSEQ multiplex PCR. The sample includes 49,000 or so clones, 80% to 95% seen only once; the top ten take under 7.5%. Comments on this clone: No antigen is known for it.

This sequence joins TRBV5-6 and TRBJ2-7, with 10 bases matching TRBD1. The material sequenced was PBMCs, taken about 790 days after a first intestinal transplant, on the day of a second. This receptor was identified in a human patient who received an intestinal transplant, so some T cells may come from the graft donor. The CDR3 nucleotides are TGTGCCAGCAGCTGGGACAGGGGACACGAGCAGTACTTC. Encoded protein: CASSWDRGHEQYF.